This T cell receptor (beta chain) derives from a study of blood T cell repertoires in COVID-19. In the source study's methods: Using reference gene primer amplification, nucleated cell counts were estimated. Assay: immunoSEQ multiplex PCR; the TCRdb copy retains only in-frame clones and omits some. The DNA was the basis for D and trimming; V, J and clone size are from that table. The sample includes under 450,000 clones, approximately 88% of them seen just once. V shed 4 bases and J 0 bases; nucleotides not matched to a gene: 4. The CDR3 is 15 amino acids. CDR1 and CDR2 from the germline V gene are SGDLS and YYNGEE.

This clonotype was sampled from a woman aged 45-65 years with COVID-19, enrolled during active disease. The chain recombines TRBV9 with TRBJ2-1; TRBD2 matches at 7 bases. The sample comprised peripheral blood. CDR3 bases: TGTGCCAGCAGCCCGACTAGCTTCTCCTACAATGAGCAGTTCTTC. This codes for CASSPTSFSYNEQFF.